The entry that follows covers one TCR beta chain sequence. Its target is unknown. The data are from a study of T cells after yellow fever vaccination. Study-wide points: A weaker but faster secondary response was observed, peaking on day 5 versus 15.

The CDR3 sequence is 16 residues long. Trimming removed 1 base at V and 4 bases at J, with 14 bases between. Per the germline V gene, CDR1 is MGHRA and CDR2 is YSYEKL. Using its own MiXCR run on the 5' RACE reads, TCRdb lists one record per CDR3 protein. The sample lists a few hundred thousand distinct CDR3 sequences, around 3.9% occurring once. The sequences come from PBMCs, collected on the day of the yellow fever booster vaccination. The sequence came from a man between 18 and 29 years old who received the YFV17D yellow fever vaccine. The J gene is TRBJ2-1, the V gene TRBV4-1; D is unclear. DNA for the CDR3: TGCGCCAGCAGCCAAGTAGACTTAATATTTTACAATGAGCAGTTCTTC. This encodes CASSQVDLIFYNEQFF.